This T cell receptor beta chain was sequenced during a study of regulatory T cells in long-lasting Graves disease. Concerning this clonotype: A read error is possible here, since a much larger clone lies one base away.

V lost 3 bases and J lost 14; bases outside the gene matches: 8. This CDR3 contains 14 residues. CDR1 and CDR2 from the germline V gene are MDHEN and SYDVKM. Time point described: newly diagnosed GD, antithyroid drugs for less than 3 months. The TCR library was prepared using RNA isolated from PBMCs. CDR3-region Arm-PCR and iRepertoire HTBI primers produced the TCR beta libraries. TCRdb fed the multiplex PCR reads into MiXCR, producing one record per CDR3 protein. The data hold 510,000 or so distinct CDR3 sequences, with around 11% observed a single time. This sample was also put to use in a study of T cells in Graves' hyperthyroidism and ophthalmopathy. That study adds: Researchers ran a first-round RT-PCR on the TCR CDR3 using the HTBI primer set.

V and J are TRBV28 and TRBJ2-1; TRBD1 aligns across 12 bases. This clonotype was sampled from a woman in her 30s with Graves disease. The specimen comprised peripheral blood mononuclear cells (PBMCs), sampled at new diagnosis, from a patient treated with antithyroid drugs. CDR3 residues: CASSFGDRGRRKFF. CDR3 nucleotide sequence: TGTGCCAGCAGTTTCGGGGACAGGGGGCGAAGGAAGTTCTTC.